The T cell receptor beta chain described here comes from a study of CD8 T cells in Susac syndrome. Sequencing of TCR beta was carried out in blood CD8+ and CD4+ T cells. In contrast to the negatively isolated CD8+ and CD4+ T cells, TEMRA cells were FACS-enriched. V dropped 5 bases and J dropped 1 base, with 12 bases sitting between them. CDR1 and CDR2 from the germline V gene are SGHTA and FQGTGA. This CDR3 has 15 amino acids. Random hexamers were used to reverse transcribe about 0.45 to 1 ug of RNA. TCR beta CDR3 was amplified by immunoSEQ multiplex PCR. This amplification extended across 54 Vbeta and 13 Jbeta segments. TCRdb fed the immunoSEQ multiplex PCR reads into MiXCR, producing one record per CDR3 protein. The sample has about 71,000 distinct CDR3 sequences; 95% to 96% are singletons.

The material sequenced was CD4+ T cells from PBMCs. The chain couples TRBV7-3 to TRBJ2-1; D is undetermined. The TCR was taken from a human donor with multiple sclerosis. The CDR3 region has the DNA TGTGCCAGCAGCCCGCACCGGAGTTCCTACAATGAGCAGTTCTTC. Its protein is CASSPHRSSYNEQFF.